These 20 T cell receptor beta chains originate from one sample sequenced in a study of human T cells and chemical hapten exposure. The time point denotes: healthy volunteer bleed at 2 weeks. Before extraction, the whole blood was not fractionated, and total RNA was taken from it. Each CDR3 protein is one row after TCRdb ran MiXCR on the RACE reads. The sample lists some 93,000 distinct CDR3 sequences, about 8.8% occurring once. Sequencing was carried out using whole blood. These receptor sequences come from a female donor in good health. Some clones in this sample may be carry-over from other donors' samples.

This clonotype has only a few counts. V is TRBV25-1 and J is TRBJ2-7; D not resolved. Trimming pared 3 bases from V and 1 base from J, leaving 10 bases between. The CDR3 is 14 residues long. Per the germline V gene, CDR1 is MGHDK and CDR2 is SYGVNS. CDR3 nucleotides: TGTGCCAGCAGTGATTATCCTGGATCCTACGAGCAGTACTTC. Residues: CASSDYPGSYEQYF.

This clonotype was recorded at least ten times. The DNA of the CDR3 is TGCGCCAGCAGCCAAGACCTGAACACTGAAGCTTTCTTT. Translating gives CASSQDLNTEAFF. V is TRBV4-3 and J is TRBJ1-1; D remains ambiguous. Trimming stripped 0 bases from V and 0 bases from J, with 2 bases between. The V gene's germline CDR1 is LGHNA and CDR2 YSLEER. The CDR3 totals 13 residues.

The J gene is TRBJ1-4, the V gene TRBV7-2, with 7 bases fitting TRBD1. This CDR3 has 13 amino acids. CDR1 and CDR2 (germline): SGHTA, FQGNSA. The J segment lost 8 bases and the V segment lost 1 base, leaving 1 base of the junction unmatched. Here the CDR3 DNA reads TGTGCCAGCAGCTTAGAGACAGGGGAAAAACTGTTTTTT. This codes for CASSLETGEKLFF.

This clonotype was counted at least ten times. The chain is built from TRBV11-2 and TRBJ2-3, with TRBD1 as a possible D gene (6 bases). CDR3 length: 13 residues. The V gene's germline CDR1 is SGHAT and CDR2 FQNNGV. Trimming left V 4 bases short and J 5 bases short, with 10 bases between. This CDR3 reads CASSSGTLDTQYF. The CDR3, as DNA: TGTGCCAGCAGCTCGGGGACACTAGATACGCAGTATTTT.

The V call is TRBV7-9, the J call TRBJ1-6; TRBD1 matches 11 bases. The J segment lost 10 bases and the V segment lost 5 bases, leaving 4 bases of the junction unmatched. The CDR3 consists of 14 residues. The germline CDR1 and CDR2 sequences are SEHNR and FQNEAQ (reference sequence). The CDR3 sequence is CASSPGQGESPLHF. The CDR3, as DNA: TGTGCCAGCAGCCCGGGACAGGGGGAGTCACCCCTCCACTTT. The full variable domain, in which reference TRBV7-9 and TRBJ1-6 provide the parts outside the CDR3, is DTGVSQNPRHKITKRGQNVTFRCDPISEHNRLYWYRQTLGQGPEFLTYFQNEAQLEKSRLLSDRFSAERPKGSFSTLEIQRTEQGDSAMYLCASSPGQGESPLHFGNGTRLTVT.

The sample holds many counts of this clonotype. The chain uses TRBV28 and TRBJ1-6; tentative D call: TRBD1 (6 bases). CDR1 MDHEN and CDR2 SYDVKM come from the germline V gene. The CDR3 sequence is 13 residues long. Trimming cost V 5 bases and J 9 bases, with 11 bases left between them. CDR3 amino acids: CASSRPQGSPLHF. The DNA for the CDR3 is TGTGCCAGCAGTCGACCACAGGGTTCACCCCTCCACTTT. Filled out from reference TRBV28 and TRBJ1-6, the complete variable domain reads DVKVTQSSRYLVKRTGEKVFLECVQDMDHENMFWYRQDPGLGLRLIYFSYDVKMKEKGDIPEGYSVSREKKERFSLILESASTNQTSMYLCASSRPQGSPLHFGNGTRLTVT.

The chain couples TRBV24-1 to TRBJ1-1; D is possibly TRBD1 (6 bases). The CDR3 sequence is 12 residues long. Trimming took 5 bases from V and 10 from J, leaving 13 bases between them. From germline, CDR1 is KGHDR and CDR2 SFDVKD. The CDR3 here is CATSGTTGRAFF. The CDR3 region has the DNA TGTGCCACCAGTGGGACCACAGGGAGAGCTTTCTTT.

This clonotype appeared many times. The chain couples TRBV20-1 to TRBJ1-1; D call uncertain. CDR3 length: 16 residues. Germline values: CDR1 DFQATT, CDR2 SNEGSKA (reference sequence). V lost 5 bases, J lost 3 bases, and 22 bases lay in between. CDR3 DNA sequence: TGCAGTGCTCAGACCTCGGAACCTAAGAGTCACACTGAAGCTTTCTTT. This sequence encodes CSAQTSEPKSHTEAFF.

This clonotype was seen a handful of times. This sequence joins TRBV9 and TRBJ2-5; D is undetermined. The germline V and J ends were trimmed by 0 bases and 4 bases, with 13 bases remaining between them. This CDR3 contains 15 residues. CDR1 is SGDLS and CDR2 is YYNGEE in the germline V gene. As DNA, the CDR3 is TGTGCCAGCAGCGTAGATTGGCGGCCGCGAGAGACCCAGTACTTC. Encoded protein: CASSVDWRPRETQYF.

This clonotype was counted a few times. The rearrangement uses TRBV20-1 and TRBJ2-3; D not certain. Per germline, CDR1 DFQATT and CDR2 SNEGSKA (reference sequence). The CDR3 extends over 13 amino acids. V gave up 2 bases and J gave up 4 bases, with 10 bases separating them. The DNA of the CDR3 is TGCAGTGCTAGAATAGGATACGCAGATACGCAGTATTTT. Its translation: CSARIGYADTQYF.

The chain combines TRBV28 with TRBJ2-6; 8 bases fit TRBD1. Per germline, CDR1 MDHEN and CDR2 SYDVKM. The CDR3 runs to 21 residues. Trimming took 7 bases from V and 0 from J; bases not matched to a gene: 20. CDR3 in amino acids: CASTSPFIRTGTLSGANVLTF. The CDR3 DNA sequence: TGTGCCAGCACCTCTCCATTCATCCGGACAGGGACTCTCTCTGGGGCCAACGTCCTGACTTTC. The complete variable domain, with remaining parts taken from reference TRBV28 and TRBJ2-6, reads DVKVTQSSRYLVKRTGEKVFLECVQDMDHENMFWYRQDPGLGLRLIYFSYDVKMKEKGDIPEGYSVSREKKERFSLILESASTNQTSMYLCASTSPFIRTGTLSGANVLTFGAGSRLTVL.

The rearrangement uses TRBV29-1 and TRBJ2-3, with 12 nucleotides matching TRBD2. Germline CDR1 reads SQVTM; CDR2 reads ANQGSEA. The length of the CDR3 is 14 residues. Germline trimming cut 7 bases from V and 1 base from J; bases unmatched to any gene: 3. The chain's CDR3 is CSGLAGVGTDTQYF. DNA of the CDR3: TGCAGCGGACTAGCGGGAGTGGGCACAGATACGCAGTATTTT.

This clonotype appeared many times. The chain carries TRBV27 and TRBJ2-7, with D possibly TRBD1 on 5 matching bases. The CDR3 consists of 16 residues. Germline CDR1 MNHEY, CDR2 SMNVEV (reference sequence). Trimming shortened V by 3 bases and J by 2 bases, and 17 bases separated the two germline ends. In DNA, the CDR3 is TGTGCCAGCAGTTTGCGCCCTTTGCCCAGGGCCTACGAGCAGTACTTC. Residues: CASSLRPLPRAYEQYF.

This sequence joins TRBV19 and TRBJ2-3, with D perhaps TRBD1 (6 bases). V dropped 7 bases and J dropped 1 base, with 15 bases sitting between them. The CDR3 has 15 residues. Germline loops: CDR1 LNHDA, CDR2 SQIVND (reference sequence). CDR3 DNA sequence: TGTGCCAGTATTGAGACAGGACGAGGCACAGATACGCAGTATTTT. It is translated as CASIETGRGTDTQYF.

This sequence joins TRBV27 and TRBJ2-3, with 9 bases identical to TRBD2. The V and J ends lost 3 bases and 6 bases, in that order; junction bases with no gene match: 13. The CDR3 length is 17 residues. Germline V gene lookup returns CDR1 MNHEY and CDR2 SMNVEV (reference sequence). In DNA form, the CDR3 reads TGTGCCAGCAGTTTCGGCTCCTTAGCGGGAGATAGGGATACGCAGTATTTT. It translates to CASSFGSLAGDRDTQYF.

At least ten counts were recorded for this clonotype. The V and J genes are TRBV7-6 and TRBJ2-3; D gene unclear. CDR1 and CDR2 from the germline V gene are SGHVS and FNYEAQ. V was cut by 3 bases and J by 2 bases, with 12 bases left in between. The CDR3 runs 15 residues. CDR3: CASSLALASTDTQYF. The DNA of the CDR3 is TGTGCCAGCAGCTTGGCGTTGGCGTCCACAGATACGCAGTATTTT.

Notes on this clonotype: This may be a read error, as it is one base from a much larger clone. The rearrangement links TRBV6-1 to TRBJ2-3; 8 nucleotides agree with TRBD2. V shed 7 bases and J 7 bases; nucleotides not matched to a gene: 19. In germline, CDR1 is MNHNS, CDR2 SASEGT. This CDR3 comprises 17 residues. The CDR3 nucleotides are TGTGCCAGCACCAGAAACGGACCAGCGGGAGACGAGTATACGCAGTATTTT. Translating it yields CASTRNGPAGDEYTQYF.

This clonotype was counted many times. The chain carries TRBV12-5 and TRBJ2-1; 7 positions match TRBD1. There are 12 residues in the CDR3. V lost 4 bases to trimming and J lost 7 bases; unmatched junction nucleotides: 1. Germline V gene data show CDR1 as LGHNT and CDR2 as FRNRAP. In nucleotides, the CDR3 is TGTGCTAGTGGTTCGACAGGGAATGAGCAGTTCTTC. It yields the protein CASGSTGNEQFF. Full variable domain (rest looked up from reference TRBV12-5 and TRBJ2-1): DARVTQTPRHKVTEMGQEVTMRCQPILGHNTVFWYRQTMMQGLELLAYFRNRAPLDDSGMPKDRFSAEMPDATLATLKIQPSEPRDSAVYFCASGSTGNEQFFGPGTRLTVL.

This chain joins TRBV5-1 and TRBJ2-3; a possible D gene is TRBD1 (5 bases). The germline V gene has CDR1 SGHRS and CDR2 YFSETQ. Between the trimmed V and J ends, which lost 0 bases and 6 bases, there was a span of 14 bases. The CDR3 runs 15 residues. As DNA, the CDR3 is TGCGCCAGCAGCTTGGGGCAGGGTGGGCCCGATACGCAGTATTTT. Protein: CASSLGQGGPDTQYF. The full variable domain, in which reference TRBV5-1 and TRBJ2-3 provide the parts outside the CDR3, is KAGVTQTPRYLIKTRGQQVTLSCSPISGHRSVSWYQQTPGQGLQFLFEYFSETQRNKGNFPGRFSGRQFSNSRSEMNVSTLELGDSALYLCASSLGQGGPDTQYFGPGTRLTVL.

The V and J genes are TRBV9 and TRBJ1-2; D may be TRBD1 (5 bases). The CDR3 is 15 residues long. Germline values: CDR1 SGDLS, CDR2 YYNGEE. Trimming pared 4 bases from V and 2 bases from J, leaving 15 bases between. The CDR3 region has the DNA TGTGCCAGCAGCCCACGGGGGGGGATAAACTATGGCTACACCTTC. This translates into CASSPRGGINYGYTF.